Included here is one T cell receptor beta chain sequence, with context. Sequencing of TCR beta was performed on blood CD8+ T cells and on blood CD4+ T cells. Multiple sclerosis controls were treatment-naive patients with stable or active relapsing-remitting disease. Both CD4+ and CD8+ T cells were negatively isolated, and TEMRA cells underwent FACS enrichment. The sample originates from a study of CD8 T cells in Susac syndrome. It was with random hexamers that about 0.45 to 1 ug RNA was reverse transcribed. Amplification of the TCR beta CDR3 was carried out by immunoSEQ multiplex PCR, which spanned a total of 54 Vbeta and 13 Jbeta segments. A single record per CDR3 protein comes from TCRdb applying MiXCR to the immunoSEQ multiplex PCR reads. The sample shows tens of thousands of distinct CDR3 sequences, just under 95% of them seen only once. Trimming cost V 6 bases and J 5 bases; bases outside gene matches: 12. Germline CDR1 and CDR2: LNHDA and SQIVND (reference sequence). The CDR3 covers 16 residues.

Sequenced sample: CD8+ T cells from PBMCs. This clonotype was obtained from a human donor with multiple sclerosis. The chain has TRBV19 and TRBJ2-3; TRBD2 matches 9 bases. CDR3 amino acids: CASSPAGGSPGDTQYF. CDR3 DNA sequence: TGTGCCAGTAGCCCTGCGGGAGGGTCCCCCGGAGATACGCAGTATTTT. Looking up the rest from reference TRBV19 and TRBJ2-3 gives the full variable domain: DGGITQSPKYLFRKEGQNVTLSCEQNLNHDAMYWYRQDPGQGLRLIYYSQIVNDFQKGDIAEGYSVSREKKESFPLTVTSAQKNPTAFYLCASSPAGGSPGDTQYFGPGTRLTVL.